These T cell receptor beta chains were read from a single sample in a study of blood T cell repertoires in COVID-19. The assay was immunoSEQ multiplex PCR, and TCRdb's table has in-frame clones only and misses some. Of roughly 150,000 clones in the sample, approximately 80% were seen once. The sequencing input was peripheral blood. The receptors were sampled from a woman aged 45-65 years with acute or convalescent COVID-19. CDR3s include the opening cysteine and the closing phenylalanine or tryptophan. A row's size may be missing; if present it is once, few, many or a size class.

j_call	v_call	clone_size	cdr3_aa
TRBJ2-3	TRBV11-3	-	CASSKRTSGGAGTDTQYF
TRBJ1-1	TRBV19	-	CASSIREELPYTEAFF
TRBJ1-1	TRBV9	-	CASSVRGGNTEAFF
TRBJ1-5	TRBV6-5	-	CASSTRGNQPQHF
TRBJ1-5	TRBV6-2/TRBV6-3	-	CASSYVVTANQPQHF
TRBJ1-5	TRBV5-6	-	CASSLGQGDQPQHF
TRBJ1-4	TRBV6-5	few	CASRKQGFDEKLFF
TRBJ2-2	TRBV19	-	CASSTDTYGELFF
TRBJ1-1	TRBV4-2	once	CASKVGDRNTEAFF
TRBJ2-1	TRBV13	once	CASSTEHDEQFF
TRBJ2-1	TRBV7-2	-	CASSSGGQPKQFF
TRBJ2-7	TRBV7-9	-	CASSAGLYEQYF
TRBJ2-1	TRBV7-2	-	CATGIAGFNEQFF
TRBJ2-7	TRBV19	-	CASSISPGQGRTYEQYF
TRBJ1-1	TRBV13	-	CASSLRGSTEAFF
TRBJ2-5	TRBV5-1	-	CASSKLAGLAVQETQYF
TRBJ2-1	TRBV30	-	CAWRGAGGYNEQFF
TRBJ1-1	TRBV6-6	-	CASSRPGGTEAFF
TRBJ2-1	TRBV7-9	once	CASSQSGLAGVNEQFF